A single sample is the source of the 32 T cell receptor beta chains below, sequenced in a study of shared clonotypes between healthy human individuals. It was CD45RO-negative cells, positively selected for CCR7, that made up naive CD8 cells, with terminally differentiated effector memory CD45RA+ cells excluded. Repertoires were generated with immunoSEQ multiplex PCR, while TCRdb's copy carries only in-frame clones and drops some. The table includes fewer than 1 million clones, 96% detected once. What was sequenced was naive CD8+ T cells sorted from blood. The receptor set was obtained from a man aged 25 to 40 in good health.

This clone was observed once. The rearrangement links TRBV15 to TRBJ1-4; D not certain. From germline, CDR1 is LNHNV and CDR2 YYDKDF (reference sequence). The CDR3 is 14 residues long. Trimming removed 5 bases at V and 8 bases at J, with 15 bases between. The CDR3 region has the DNA TGTGCCACCAGCCCCCCGGGAAGGCGGGAAAAACTGTTTTTT. Translation: CATSPPGRREKLFF.

The chain recombines TRBV4-3 with TRBJ2-7; 7 bases align to TRBD2. J was trimmed by 0 bases and V by 1 base; bases with no gene match: 12. CDR1 and CDR2 from the germline V gene are LGHNA and YSLEER. The CDR3 contains 18 residues. Written as DNA, the CDR3 is TGCGCCAGCAGCCAAGGACCGGCCCTGGGGGGGGTCTCCTACGAGCAGTACTTC. The encoded protein is CASSQGPALGGVSYEQYF.

The rearrangement joins TRBV30 to TRBJ1-2; the match to TRBD1 covers 9 bases. The CDR3 contains 15 residues. Germline assignment: CDR1 GTSNPN and CDR2 SVGIG (reference sequence). V lost 1 base to trimming and J lost 7 bases; unmatched junction nucleotides: 10. This chain's CDR3 is CAWSDGTGPTAGYTF. In DNA, the CDR3 is TGTGCCTGGAGTGACGGGACAGGGCCGACGGCTGGCTACACCTTC.

The chain links TRBV27 to TRBJ2-1; possibly TRBD2 for D (5 bases). The V end lost 9 bases, the J end lost 5 bases, and 17 bases lay between the germline ends. Germline V gene data show CDR1 as MNHEY and CDR2 as SMNVEV (reference sequence). This CDR3 spans 14 amino acids. The CDR3 loop reads CASAEAGDHNEQFF. CDR3 sequence (DNA): TGTGCCAGTGCGGAGGCGGGCGACCACAATGAGCAGTTCTTC.

The chain links TRBV29-1 to TRBJ2-2; D gene ambiguous. The CDR3 covers 10 residues. The germline gives CDR1 SQVTM, CDR2 ANQGSEA. Trimming removed 7 bases at V and 6 bases at J, with 6 bases between. The CDR3 nucleotides are TGCAGCGCCCTGTCCGGGGAGCTGTTTTTT. It translates to CSALSGELFF.

The rearrangement links TRBV25-1 to TRBJ2-1; D ambiguous. The germline V and J ends were trimmed by 10 bases and 7 bases, with 14 bases remaining between them. The CDR3 spans 12 residues. Germline CDR1 reads MGHDK; CDR2 reads SYGVNS. CDR3 coding DNA: TGTGCCACCTTCACGCAGGAGAATGAGCAGTTCTTC. Its protein is CATFTQENEQFF.

The rearrangement joins TRBV18 to TRBJ1-4; D is unclear. The V gene lost 6 bases and the J gene lost 6 bases, with 14 bases spanning the gap. In germline, CDR1 is KGHSH, CDR2 LQKENI. The CDR3 is 14 residues long. CDR3 bases: TGTGCCAGCTCGCCTCCGGGGAAGGATGAAAAACTGTTTTTT. It is translated as CASSPPGKDEKLFF. The variable domain in full, with the rest retrieved from reference TRBV18 and TRBJ1-4, is NAGVMQNPRHLVRRRGQEARLRCSPMKGHSHVYWYRQLPEEGLKFMVYLQKENIIDESGMPKERFSAEFPKEGPSILRIQQVVRGDSAAYFCASSPPGKDEKLFFGSGTQLSVL.

The chain has TRBV29-1 and TRBJ2-3, with 12 bases lining up with TRBD2. V was pared by 6 bases and J by 4 bases, with 20 bases of the junction left unmatched. CDR1 and CDR2 (germline): SQVTM, ANQGSEA. This CDR3 contains 19 residues. The CDR3 loop is CSVGAWTSGASNTADTQYF. The CDR3, as DNA: TGCAGCGTGGGGGCATGGACTAGCGGGGCCTCGAACACGGCAGATACGCAGTATTTT.

The V gene is TRBV29-1, the J gene TRBJ2-5; 7 bases line up with TRBD2. Germline V gene lookup returns CDR1 SQVTM and CDR2 ANQGSEA. V trimming: 2 bases; J trimming: 1 base; junction bases outside the gene matches: 4. This CDR3 comprises 14 residues. For the CDR3, the DNA is TGCAGCGTTGAACCAGCGGGGACCCAAGAGACCCAGTACTTC. Translation gives CSVEPAGTQETQYF.

The V gene is TRBV29-1, the J gene TRBJ2-4; D is unclear. CDR1 SQVTM and CDR2 ANQGSEA come from the germline V gene. Trimming cost V 1 base and J 0 bases, with 10 bases left between them. The CDR3 extends over 15 amino acids. CDR3 DNA: TGCAGCGTTGAAGGGGGAAGCCTAGCCAAAAACATTCAGTACTTC. Its translation: CSVEGGSLAKNIQYF.

The chain couples TRBV29-1 to TRBJ2-2; possible D gene TRBD2, 6 bases. The CDR3 runs 14 residues. The V gene lost 0 bases and the J gene lost 6 bases, with 11 bases spanning the gap. Per germline, CDR1 SQVTM and CDR2 ANQGSEA. As DNA, the CDR3 is TGCAGCGTTGAAGATAGATCGGGGGCCGGGGAGCTGTTTTTT. Its translation: CSVEDRSGAGELFF.

The chain has TRBV4-1 and TRBJ1-5; D gene unclear. Germline V gene data show CDR1 as MGHRA and CDR2 as YSYEKL. The length of the CDR3 is 14 residues. Trimming left V 3 bases short and J 6 bases short, with 12 bases between. CDR3 nucleotide sequence: TGCGCCAGCAGCCATCGTCGGTCGGGTCAGCCCCAGCATTTT. Translation: CASSHRRSGQPQHF.

This chain joins TRBV6-1 and TRBJ2-5; 9 bases map to TRBD1. This CDR3 spans 15 amino acids. Trimming took 2 bases from V and 5 from J; bases not matched to a gene: 6. CDR1 and CDR2 from the germline V gene are MNHNS and SASEGT. In DNA, the CDR3 is TGTGCCAGCAGTGAAATAGGGACAGGGTTTGAGACCCAGTACTTC. Translated, it gives CASSEIGTGFETQYF.

The chain couples TRBV27 to TRBJ2-7; D uncertain. The germline V gene encodes CDR1 MNHEY and CDR2 SMNVEV (reference sequence). The CDR3 is 14 amino acids. Trimming left V 3 bases short and J 3 bases short, with 12 bases between. The CDR3 DNA follows: TGTGCCAGCAGTTTCCGCGGCCCTCACTACGAGCAGTACTTC. Translated, it gives CASSFRGPHYEQYF.

The chain links TRBV4-1 to TRBJ1-5; D might be TRBD1 (5 bases). V lost 2 bases and J lost 7, with 18 bases in between. The CDR3 totals 16 residues. The germline V gene has CDR1 MGHRA and CDR2 YSYEKL. As DNA, the CDR3 is TGCGCCAGCAGCCAATGGGGGGAGTCTGAACGGCAGCCCCAGCATTTT. This sequence encodes CASSQWGESERQPQHF.

As for this clone: Other DNA sequences in this specimen translate into the identical CDR3. The V call is TRBV9, the J call TRBJ2-1; TRBD2 agrees at 7 bases. This CDR3 region has 14 residues. With V trimmed by 0 bases and J by 6 bases, 3 bases remained unmatched. Looked up from germline, CDR1 is SGDLS and CDR2 is YYNGEE. CDR3 amino acids: CASSVGLASNEQFF. CDR3 coding DNA: TGTGCCAGCAGCGTAGGACTAGCCTCCAATGAGCAGTTCTTC.

The chain recombines TRBV27 with TRBJ2-3; 10 bases match TRBD1. Germline values: CDR1 MNHEY, CDR2 SMNVEV (reference sequence). Trimming cost V 5 bases and J 4 bases; bases outside gene matches: 6. This CDR3 has 15 amino acids. The CDR3 sequence: CASSTRDRGPDTQYF. The CDR3 region has the DNA TGTGCCAGCAGTACCCGGGACAGGGGACCAGATACGCAGTATTTT.

The rearrangement uses TRBV27 and TRBJ2-3; D gene unclear. The CDR3 covers 14 residues. Trimming pared 5 bases from V and 0 bases from J, leaving 9 bases between. Germline CDR1 MNHEY, CDR2 SMNVEV (reference sequence). CDR3 nucleotides: TGTGCCAGCAGTGGACCCGTCAGCACAGATACGCAGTATTTT. Translated: CASSGPVSTDTQYF.

The chain is built from TRBV10-2 and TRBJ2-1; no clear D. The CDR3 covers 11 residues. Germline V gene lookup returns CDR1 WSHSY and CDR2 SAAADI. V shed 3 bases and J shed 12 bases, with 9 bases lying between them. The DNA for the CDR3 is TGCGCCAGCAGTGACGGAGTTGTGCAGTTCTTC. Protein product: CASSDGVVQFF.

The chain combines TRBV7-8 with TRBJ2-7; D is undetermined. With 3 bases removed from V and 6 bases from J, the gap between germline ends came to 9 bases. The CDR3 extends over 12 amino acids. CDR1 is SGHVS and CDR2 is FQNEAQ in the germline V gene. Here the CDR3 reads CASSFPYSEQYF. The DNA of the CDR3 is TGTGCCAGCAGCTTTCCTTATTCCGAGCAGTACTTC.

The gene calls are TRBV29-1 and TRBJ1-4, with D unresolved. Trimming left V 2 bases short and J 0 bases short, with 7 bases between. This CDR3 is built from 14 residues. CDR1 SQVTM and CDR2 ANQGSEA come from the germline V gene. This CDR3 reads CSVEIPSTNEKLFF. The DNA of the CDR3 is TGCAGCGTTGAAATCCCATCAACTAATGAAAAACTGTTTTTT. Combining the CDR3 with reference TRBV29-1 and TRBJ1-4 gives the whole variable domain SAVISQKPSRDICQRGTSLTIQCQVDSQVTMMFWYRQQPGQSLTLIATANQGSEATYESGFVIDKFPISRPNLTFSTLTVSNMSPEDSSIYLCSVEIPSTNEKLFFGSGTQLSVL.

This chain uses TRBV11-3 with TRBJ2-6; 8 positions agree with TRBD1. Per germline, CDR1 SGHNT and CDR2 YENEEA. With 4 bases clipped from V and 2 bases from J, the junction kept 10 bases outside the gene matches. The CDR3 has 18 residues. CDR3 region: CASSSRTGKEAGANVLTF. CDR3 nucleotides: TGTGCCAGCAGCTCTCGGACAGGGAAAGAGGCTGGGGCCAACGTCCTGACTTTC.

The rearrangement joins TRBV5-5 to TRBJ2-1, with D tentatively TRBD1 (5 bases). This CDR3 is built from 16 residues. Germline CDR1 reads SGHKS; CDR2 reads YYEKEE (reference sequence). V was shortened by 4 bases and J by 5 bases, with 19 bases between the two germline ends. The CDR3 is CASSQTRTTQNNEQFF. CDR3 sequence (DNA): TGTGCCAGCAGCCAGACAAGGACAACGCAGAACAATGAGCAGTTCTTC.

The chain is built from TRBV27 and TRBJ2-7; 9 nucleotides agree with TRBD2. Germline-derived CDR1 and CDR2 are MNHEY and SMNVEV (reference sequence). V gave up 8 bases and J gave up 2 bases; unmatched junction bases: 4. This CDR3 spans 13 amino acids. Here the CDR3 DNA reads TGTGCCAGCGGACTAGCGCCAACCTACGAGCAGTACTTC. It translates to CASGLAPTYEQYF.

The V call is TRBV5-1, the J call TRBJ1-2; D is possibly TRBD1 (6 bases). V gave up 0 bases and J gave up 6 bases, with 21 bases separating them. The CDR3 length is 17 residues. Germline CDR1 is SGHRS and CDR2 is YFSETQ. DNA of the CDR3: TGCGCCAGCAGCTTGGCCCCGGGGGCGATCGAAATCGATGGCTACACCTTC. It yields the protein CASSLAPGAIEIDGYTF.

This sequence joins TRBV4-3 and TRBJ2-1; no reliable D call. Germline CDR1 LGHNA, CDR2 YSLEER. V was shortened by 1 base and J by 8 bases, with 9 bases between the two germline ends. The CDR3 length is 13 residues. The CDR3, as DNA: TGCGCCAGCAGCCAAGTAGTGGGGTATGAGCAGTTCTTC. It translates to CASSQVVGYEQFF.

The chain links TRBV2 to TRBJ2-1; D remains ambiguous. Looked up from germline, CDR1 is SNHLY and CDR2 is FYNNEI. The CDR3 sequence is 16 residues long. Between the trimmed V and J ends, which lost 4 bases and 5 bases, there was a span of 18 bases. In DNA form, the CDR3 reads TGTGCCAGCAGTGTTACCCCTAACCAGAGAGACAATGAGCAGTTCTTC. Translated, it gives CASSVTPNQRDNEQFF.

This rearrangement joins TRBV29-1 to TRBJ2-1; TRBD1 is a possible D gene (6 bases). Trimming removed 7 bases from V and 8 bases from J, with 30 bases in between. CDR1 is SQVTM, CDR2 ANQGSEA, per germline. The CDR3 is 17 amino acids. The CDR3 spells CSGGGLSWGSARDEQFF. CDR3 coding DNA: TGCAGCGGTGGGGGCCTTAGCTGGGGGAGTGCGAGGGATGAGCAGTTCTTC.

As regards this clone: The same CDR3 also results from other DNA sequences found in this sample. The rearrangement joins TRBV2 to TRBJ2-7; the match to TRBD1 covers 7 bases. This CDR3 comprises 12 residues. CDR1 SNHLY and CDR2 FYNNEI come from the germline V gene. Trimming removed 6 bases from V and 1 base from J; junction bases left unmatched: 0. CDR3 amino acids: CASRGQSYEQYF. DNA for the CDR3: TGTGCCAGCAGGGGACAGTCCTACGAGCAGTACTTC.

The rearrangement uses TRBV6-5 and TRBJ1-4; D uncertain. The V and J ends lost 2 bases and 8 bases respectively, with 15 bases between them. Germline assignment: CDR1 MNHEY and CDR2 SVGAGI. The CDR3 is 15 amino acids. CDR3 in DNA: TGTGCCAGCAGTTACGCGGGAACCCGAGGGGAAAAACTGTTTTTT. It encodes CASSYAGTRGEKLFF.

CDR3 nucleotide sequence: TGTGCCAGCAAGCTCGGATTCCAAGAGACCCAGTACTTC. Translation: CASKLGFQETQYF. The rearrangement uses TRBV6-5 and TRBJ2-5; D unresolved. V lost 7 bases, J lost 1 base, and 10 bases lay in between. The length of the CDR3 is 13 residues. Germline CDR1 reads MNHEY; CDR2 reads SVGAGI.

CDR3 sequence reads: CASSDAGRGNYEQYF. CDR3 nucleotide sequence: TGTGCCAGCAGTGACGCAGGGAGGGGAAATTACGAGCAGTACTTC. The genes are TRBV7-9 and TRBJ2-7; TRBD2 aligns across 7 bases. In germline, CDR1 is SEHNR, CDR2 FQNEAQ (reference sequence). V gave up 6 bases and J gave up 4 bases; unmatched junction bases: 12. The length of the CDR3 is 15 residues. Supplemented by reference TRBV7-9 and TRBJ2-7, the full variable domain reads DTGVSQNPRHKITKRGQNVTFRCDPISEHNRLYWYRQTLGQGPEFLTYFQNEAQLEKSRLLSDRFSAERPKGSFSTLEIQRTEQGDSAMYLCASSDAGRGNYEQYFGPGTRLTVT.